This TCR beta chain was identified during a study of cytomegalovirus exposure and HLA in healthy donors. PCR used 60 Vbeta primers and 13 Jbeta primers. In the original analysis: Later analysis identified approximately 88 million unique TCR beta chains, about 11 million shared. Sequencing used immunoSEQ multiplex PCR; TCRdb keeps in-frame clones, though not all of them. The DNA was the basis for D and trimming; V, J and clone size are from that table. This sample carries 150,000 to 200,000 clones, 84% of them seen once, and the ten largest clones take 4.8%. Remarks on this clone: What it recognizes is unknown.

General observations from the study: Later on, an analysis tied 15,000 to 20,000 TCR beta sequences to HLA alleles at 0.05 false discovery rate. Reports indicate that TCR beta sequences accurately predicted the HLA-A and HLA-B alleles of most subjects. Solely CMV serostatus was available to characterize immune exposure.

The CDR3 runs to 15 residues. CDR1 is SNHLY, CDR2 FYNNEI, per germline. V lost 6 bases, J lost 2 bases, and 14 bases lay in between. The J gene is TRBJ1-5, the V gene TRBV2, with D maybe TRBD1 (6 bases). Sequenced input: PBMCs. The receptor was isolated from a girl aged 10 to 17 in good health and CMV-seropositive. CDR3 bases: TGTGCCAGCAGGAAGGGGGTAGGCGGCAATCAGCCCCAGCATTTT. This encodes CASRKGVGGNQPQHF.